The present T cell receptor beta chain was sequenced within a study of beta chain features in type 1 diabetes (dated by TCRdb to between 2017 and 2018). About the study as a whole: Mean age, gender distribution, total cell number and subset yield were not different between patients and healthy donors. Across all samples, fewer than 130 million sorted cells were examined, and cell number per subset correlated strongly with RNA yield. The study compared TCRB repertoires of sorted circulating CD4+ T cell subsets between recently diagnosed type 1 diabetes patients and matched healthy donors. Regulatory and stem cell-like memory subsets were isolated from only 8 patients and about 8 healthy donors, whereas naive and central memory subsets came from all 30 or so donors.

The entire amount of isolated RNA was reverse transcribed using the High Capacity cDNA Reverse Transcription Kit, so the sequenced TCRB transcripts were expressed ones. Deep immunoSEQ sequencing was performed on naive, central memory and regulatory T cell samples, with an average of approximately 4 million total reads per sample. After sorted cells were lysed in RLT buffer, RNA was extracted with DNase-treated RNeasy Micro or Mini kits, with the choice depending on cell number. Each cell subset was processed on its own to prevent cross-contamination, while patient and healthy donor samples were processed together. The immunoSEQ multiplex PCR was used to amplify TCRB sequences from cDNA, yielding 87-bp fragments that span the CDR3 region. Sequencing of the amplicons was performed on the Illumina HiSeq platform. In the source study's methods: PCR bias was corrected computationally using synthetic template baselines, and reads within Hamming distance 2 were collapsed, with unmergeable singletons discarded. By aligning reads against IMGT, V, D and J genes, CDR3 length, and insertions or deletions at six rearrangement sites were assigned. Clonotype counts were normalized to sorted cell number within each subset before computing true diversity and Gini coefficients with the tcR R package. The overlap coefficient, calculated on TCRB nucleotide sequences, was used to measure repertoire sharing. Out-of-frame TCRB sequences from naive cells were analyzed to stand in for the pre-selection repertoire. Drawn from immuneACCESS, this table holds only the in-frame rearrangements with V and J called that TCRdb kept. Clones are partly lost; checked studies trace under half to an unresolved V gene and leave the rest unexplained. That table furnishes V, J and clone size, whereas the DNA furnished D and trimming. Present in this sample are about 230,000 clones, around 15% of which were seen just once. The ten largest make up 0.07% to 0.095% of the sample.

In its sample, this clone was seen a few times. The target of this receptor is not known. No base-level quality is on record; no much larger clone is a single base apart. A single peripheral blood draw of around 120 mL on average was collected from each donor into heparinised tubes. A BD FACSAria II and a panel including CD45RO, CCR7, CD25, CD127, CD95 and CD27 were used to sort naive, central memory, regulatory and stem cell-like memory CD4+ T cells. A purity above 95% was achieved for all sorted populations. Right away, PBMCs were isolated by Lymphoprep density gradient centrifugation and were stained directly, with no culture step. So that batch effects would be minimized, each experiment stained and sorted samples in pairs, pairing one healthy donor with one patient. There are 11 amino acids in the CDR3, from cysteine to phenylalanine inclusive. Only CDR3 DNA is held: 33 bases, read in frame from base 1. The germline V gene (reference sequence) yields DFQATT for CDR1 and SNEGSKA for CDR2. The junction shows trimming of 5 bases on V and 8 bases on J, plus 10 bases between the germline ends.

Results and caveats for the whole study, not just this receptor: Shorter templates might have been favored by PCR, but patient and control samples were amplified and corrected together, so both groups would have been affected equally by any skew. Because cDNA was sequenced instead of genomic DNA, activated cells with high expression could be over-represented, although the groups did not differ in activation or CD3 levels. Because small numbers of individuals were included in the HLA sub-analyses, any influence of HLA type on TCRB rearrangement was left unresolved. Patients with type 1 diabetes made fewer insertions and deleted more nucleotides at VDJ recombination sites, implying thymic rearrangement abnormalities. Naive, central memory and regulatory TCRB repertoires appeared to be more similar among patients than among healthy donors. Type 1 diabetes patients showed a moderate but significant shortening of TCRB CDR3 length in all four CD4+ subsets.

The rearranged segments are TRBV20-1 and TRBJ2-1; confidence is insufficient to name the D gene. The origin of this receptor is a man aged 25-40 years with type 1 diabetes. The sample was naive CD4+ T cells from blood. Per the publication, the cell subset or site label means: true naive CD4+ T cells. The nucleotide sequence is TGCAGTGCTTATAGTGGGTATGAGCAGTTCTTC. Translated, it gives CSAYSGYEQFF.